The clone carrying this T cell receptor (beta chain) showed up just once. As yet, its antigen is unknown. A junction boundary mismatches the germline segment, possibly from a read error. The record originates from a study of type 1 regulatory T cells. TCRdb processed the reads anew with MiXCR; each CDR3 protein has one entry. The sample consists of 68,000 or so distinct CDR3 sequences, about 50% of them appearing once. Per the germline V gene, CDR1 is SGHTA and CDR2 is FQGNSA. CDR3 length equals 14 residues. This receptor was obtained from a human donor in good health. Sample: cultured non-Tr1 T cells, either the whole culture or a sorted T cell fraction (not recorded which). The chain has TRBV7-2 and TRBJ2-2, with TRBD2 as a possible D gene (6 bases). CDR3 loop: CASSLGLGTGGLFF. CDR3 nucleotides: TGTGCCAGCAGCTTAGGACTCGGCACCGGGGGGCTGTTTTTT.